The source of this T cell receptor beta chain is a study of T cells of healthy individuals. This clonotype has only a few counts. The CDR3 runs to 15 residues. V was pared by 4 bases and J by 2 bases, with 5 bases of the junction left unmatched. Germline values: CDR1 SNHLY, CDR2 FYNNEI. TCRdb analysed the 5' RACE reads with MiXCR anew, one entry per CDR3 protein. The table shows tens of thousands of distinct CDR3 sequences, with 14% to 15% occurring only once. The genes are TRBV2 and TRBJ1-5; 7 nucleotides agree with TRBD1. This sequence originates from a human donor in good health. The CDR3 bases are TGTGCCAGCAGTGGTGGGACAGCTGGCAATCAGCCCCAGCATTTT. This gives the protein CASSGGTAGNQPQHF. Combining the CDR3 with reference TRBV2 and TRBJ1-5 gives the whole variable domain EPEVTQTPSHQVTQMGQEVILRCVPISNHLYFYWYRQILGQKVEFLVSFYNNEISEKSEIFDDQFSVERPDGSNFTLKIRSTKLEDSAMYFCASSGGTAGNQPQHFGDGTRLSIL.